The 25 T cell receptor beta chains presented below share a single source sample, sequenced in a study of T cells in localized non-small cell lung cancer. Data came from immunoSEQ multiplex PCR; TCRdb stores just in-frame clones and leaves some out. This sample has 40,000 to 50,000 clones, with roughly 86% found just once. The input for sequencing was peripheral blood, taken before any cancer treatment. These TCRs come from an older female donor with stage I squamous cell lung carcinoma.

This chain connects TRBV7-2 to TRBJ2-5; TRBD2 is a possible D gene (5 bases). Germline V CDR1 and CDR2: SGHTA, FQGNSA. The V end lost 6 bases, the J end lost 2 bases, and 13 bases lay between the germline ends. The CDR3 has 14 amino acids. CDR3 region: CASSQERVQETQYF. For the CDR3, the DNA is TGTGCCAGCAGTCAAGAGAGGGTACAAGAGACCCAGTACTTC.

This chain uses TRBV6-6 with TRBJ1-5; 8 bases agree with TRBD1. J lost 5 bases, V lost 5 bases, and 11 bases had no gene match. The germline V gene has CDR1 MNHNY and CDR2 SVGAGI (reference sequence). CDR3 length: 16 residues. The CDR3 coding sequence is TGTGCCAGCAGTACGGGGCAGGGGGCAGGCGATCAGCCCCAGCATTTT. This encodes CASSTGQGAGDQPQHF.

This sequence joins TRBV2 and TRBJ1-1, with D possibly being TRBD1 (5 bases). The germline V gene encodes CDR1 SNHLY and CDR2 FYNNEI. V was clipped by 4 bases and J by 5 bases, with 14 bases between them. The length of the CDR3 is 14 residues. The CDR3 region is CASSVQGRGTEAFF. The DNA of the CDR3 is TGTGCCAGCAGTGTCCAGGGTAGAGGAACTGAAGCTTTCTTT.

The J gene is TRBJ1-1, the V gene TRBV7-9, with 9 positions matching TRBD1. V shed 5 bases and J 3 bases; nucleotides not matched to a gene: 4. The CDR3 is 14 residues long. Germline CDR1 and CDR2: SEHNR and FQNEAQ (reference sequence). CDR3: CASSLGQGDTEAFF. In nucleotides, the CDR3 is TGTGCCAGCAGCCTGGGACAGGGAGACACTGAAGCTTTCTTT.

This rearrangement joins TRBV7-9 to TRBJ2-2, with D maybe TRBD2 (5 bases). Germline-derived CDR1 and CDR2 are SEHNR and FQNEAQ (reference sequence). The V end lost 8 bases, the J end lost 2 bases, and 15 bases lay between the germline ends. CDR3 size: 15 residues. CDR3 amino acids: CASGPRTQNTGELFF. CDR3 bases: TGTGCCAGCGGCCCGAGGACTCAAAACACCGGGGAGCTGTTTTTT.

The chain is built from TRBV14 and TRBJ2-5; tentative D call: TRBD1 (5 bases). This CDR3 is built from 13 residues. V was trimmed by 7 bases and J by 5 bases, leaving 14 bases between them. Germline CDR1 is SGHDN and CDR2 is FVKESK. In nucleotides, the CDR3 is TGTGCCAGCACGGGCAGGGCCGACGAGACCCAGTACTTC. Its protein is CASTGRADETQYF.

The V call is TRBV30, the J call TRBJ2-7, with 9 bases that match TRBD1. The CDR3 is made up of 14 amino acids. The V gene's germline CDR1 is GTSNPN and CDR2 SVGIG (reference sequence). The trim removed 7 bases at V and 1 base at J, leaving 8 bases unmatched. The CDR3, as DNA: TGTGCCTTCCATGACAGGGGGTGGTCCTACGAGCAGTACTTC. This encodes CAFHDRGWSYEQYF.

The CDR3 nucleotides read TGTGCCAGCAGCTTAGAATACGGCGAACAAGAGACCCAGTACTTC. This codes for CASSLEYGEQETQYF. The chain carries TRBV11-2 and TRBJ2-5; the D is unclear. V was trimmed by 0 bases and J by 2 bases, leaving 10 bases between them. Germline CDR1 reads SGHAT; CDR2 reads FQNNGV. The CDR3 contains 15 residues.

This clone occurred once. Different DNA sequences within this sample yield the same CDR3. J is TRBJ2-5 and V is TRBV18; D gene unclear. The CDR3 is made up of 12 amino acids. Germline lookup yields CDR1 KGHSH and CDR2 LQKENI. Trimming shortened V by 1 base and J by 4 bases, and 4 bases separated the two germline ends. The CDR3 region is CASSPQGETQYF. CDR3 in DNA: TGTGCCAGCTCACCACAAGGAGAGACCCAGTACTTC.

This clone occurred a few times. The CDR3 bases are TGTGCCAGCAGAGACAGGGTAGGGGGCTATGGCTACACCTTC. Its protein product is CASRDRVGGYGYTF. The rearrangement links TRBV7-2 to TRBJ1-2, with 7 nucleotides matching TRBD1. The CDR3 covers 14 residues. The ends lost 6 bases at V and 4 bases at J; junction bases unmatched: 8. CDR1 SGHTA and CDR2 FQGNSA come from the germline V gene.

The chain couples TRBV5-1 to TRBJ2-3, with unresolved D. Trimming removed 1 base from V and 0 bases from J, with 9 bases in between. The CDR3 spans 15 residues. Germline V gene lookup returns CDR1 SGHRS and CDR2 YFSETQ. The CDR3 DNA sequence: TGCGCCAGCAGCTTGTATGTCGATAGCACAGATACGCAGTATTTT. This encodes CASSLYVDSTDTQYF.

V and J are TRBV30 and TRBJ2-7; the D gene is possibly TRBD2 (6 bases). V lost 1 base, J lost 2 bases, and 9 bases lay in between. CDR1 and CDR2 (germline): GTSNPN, SVGIG (reference sequence). The CDR3 consists of 13 residues. CDR3: CAWSGGAPYEQYF. The CDR3, as DNA: TGTGCCTGGAGTGGCGGGGCTCCCTACGAGCAGTACTTC.

The chain is built from TRBV2 and TRBJ2-7; 12 bases are a match to TRBD2. Germline V gene lookup returns CDR1 SNHLY and CDR2 FYNNEI. The CDR3 is 14 amino acids. V dropped 6 bases and J dropped 3; count of bases not matched to a gene: 3. The CDR3 DNA sequence: TGTGCCAGCAGGGGGACTAGCGGGTACTACGAGCAGTACTTC. Residues: CASRGTSGYYEQYF.

The chain uses TRBV7-9 and TRBJ2-7; 10 positions agree with TRBD1. Germline V gene data show CDR1 as SEHNR and CDR2 as FQNEAQ (reference sequence). V dropped 10 bases and J dropped 5; count of bases not matched to a gene: 14. The CDR3 covers 15 residues. CDR3 coding DNA: TGTGCCACGACAGGGGGCACTCTCCGAACCCACGAGCAGTACTTC. It encodes CATTGGTLRTHEQYF.

This chain uses TRBV14 with TRBJ2-7; D is ambiguous. Trimming took off 4 bases at V and 5 bases at J, with 15 bases between the two ends. The CDR3 is 14 amino acids. The V gene's germline CDR1 is SGHDN and CDR2 FVKESK. CDR3 protein: CASSPDRYLDEQYF. The CDR3 nucleotides are TGTGCCAGCAGCCCGGACCGATACCTGGACGAGCAGTACTTC. Full variable domain (missing parts from reference TRBV14 and TRBJ2-7): EAGVTQFPSHSVIEKGQTVTLRCDPISGHDNLYWYRRVMGKEIKFLLHFVKESKQDESGMPNNRFLAERTGGTYSTLKVQPAELEDSGVYFCASSPDRYLDEQYFGPGTRLTVT.

The chain is built from TRBV7-9 and TRBJ2-1; TRBD2 is a possible D gene (6 bases). Per germline, CDR1 SEHNR and CDR2 FQNEAQ (reference sequence). Deletions cut 2 bases from V and 5 bases from J, with 7 bases between. This CDR3 region has 13 residues. CDR3 coding DNA: TGTGCCAGCAGCTTATGGGGGGACAATGAGCAGTTCTTC. Its translation is CASSLWGDNEQFF.

This clone has only one observation. The rearrangement links TRBV19 to TRBJ1-1; D is unresolved. There are 13 residues in the CDR3. Germline CDR1 is LNHDA and CDR2 is SQIVND (reference sequence). Between the trimmed V and J ends, which lost 7 bases and 10 bases, there was a span of 19 bases. This CDR3 is CASTAGGLVLAFF. Here the CDR3 DNA reads TGTGCCAGTACCGCGGGCGGTTTAGTCTTAGCTTTCTTT.

The rearrangement links TRBV4-2 to TRBJ2-5, with D possibly called TRBD1 or TRBD2 (5 bases each). Trimming cost V 1 base and J 2 bases, with 8 bases left between them. Germline V gene data show CDR1 as LGHNA and CDR2 as YNFKEQ. The CDR3 sequence is 14 residues long. This chain's CDR3 is CASSQGDVQETQYF. The CDR3 DNA reads as TGTGCCAGCAGCCAAGGGGACGTTCAAGAGACCCAGTACTTC.

The chain joins TRBV30 to TRBJ1-5; D unresolved. This CDR3 spans 14 amino acids. V gave up 1 base and J gave up 3 bases, with 10 bases separating them. The germline V gene has CDR1 GTSNPN and CDR2 SVGIG (reference sequence). DNA of the CDR3: TGTGCCTGGAGTGGGTCCTGGAACAATCAGCCCCAGCATTTT. Translating it yields CAWSGSWNNQPQHF.

This clone was counted a single time. The rearrangement links TRBV18 to TRBJ2-1, with D hard to call. Germline loops: CDR1 KGHSH, CDR2 LQKENI. This CDR3 comprises 16 residues. Trimming shortened V by 1 base and J by 4 bases, and 14 bases separated the two germline ends. CDR3 sequence (DNA): TGTGCCAGCTCACCACAGCCCCTCTACTCTTACAATGAGCAGTTCTTC. Translating it yields CASSPQPLYSYNEQFF.

The chain has TRBV5-1 and TRBJ2-7, with 7 bases fitting TRBD2. CDR1 SGHRS and CDR2 YFSETQ come from the germline V gene. This CDR3 has 14 residues. V lost 2 bases to trimming and J lost 5 bases; unmatched junction nucleotides: 7. The DNA for the CDR3 is TGCGCCAGCAGCTTATCCGGGACTACTCACGAGCAGTACTTC. Protein: CASSLSGTTHEQYF.

The chain carries TRBV19 and TRBJ2-7; TRBD2 agrees at 9 bases. The V and J ends lost 6 bases and 2 bases, in that order; junction bases with no gene match: 8. Germline V gene data show CDR1 as LNHDA and CDR2 as SQIVND (reference sequence). The CDR3 length is 15 residues. CDR3 region: CASSDGLARTYEQYF. DNA of the CDR3: TGTGCCAGTAGCGACGGACTAGCGCGTACCTACGAGCAGTACTTC.

This rearrangement joins TRBV7-9 to TRBJ1-3; D ambiguous. The germline V gene has CDR1 SEHNR and CDR2 FQNEAQ (reference sequence). The V gene lost 1 base and the J gene lost 3 bases, with 10 bases spanning the gap. CDR3 length: 15 amino acids. The CDR3 loop is CASSLGNRNGNTIYF. The DNA of the CDR3 is TGTGCCAGCAGCTTAGGGAATCGGAATGGAAACACCATATATTTT.

The chain is built from TRBV6-6 and TRBJ2-5; tentative D call: TRBD1 (6 bases). Per germline, CDR1 MNHNY and CDR2 SVGAGI (reference sequence). With 6 bases removed from V and 2 bases from J, the gap between germline ends came to 13 bases. The CDR3 contains 14 residues. The CDR3 spells CASSNRVGQETQYF. The CDR3 bases are TGTGCCAGCAGCAACAGGGTAGGGCAAGAGACCCAGTACTTC.

The rearrangement links TRBV30 to TRBJ2-7; TRBD2 is a possible D gene (6 bases). Deletions cut 2 bases from V and 5 bases from J, with 13 bases between. CDR1 and CDR2 (germline): GTSNPN, SVGIG (reference sequence). The CDR3 is 13 residues long. This CDR3 is CAWSRREGHEQYF. DNA of the CDR3: TGTGCCTGGAGTCGGAGGGAAGGGCACGAGCAGTACTTC.